What follows are 24 T cell receptor beta chains derived from one specimen sequenced in a study of cytomegalovirus exposure and HLA in healthy donors. The PCR ran on 60 Vbeta and 13 Jbeta primers. The repertoire was sequenced with immunoSEQ multiplex PCR; TCRdb's copy has only in-frame clones and lacks some. The sample records about 180,000 clones, more than 65% being singletons. Material for sequencing was PBMCs. The receptors shown here come from a woman aged 30 to 39 in good health and CMV-seropositive.

This clone was seen a handful of times. A far larger clone is off by one base, so a read error is likely. This chain uses TRBV11-2 with TRBJ2-7; 9 positions match TRBD2. After removal of 5 bases from V and 4 bases from J, the junction contained 12 bases not matched to a gene. CDR1 is SGHAT and CDR2 is FQNNGV in the germline V gene. The length of the CDR3 is 16 residues. CDR3 in DNA: TGTGCCAGCAGCCAAGAAGGGGGTAGCGGGGGATACGAGCAGTACTTC. Translating gives CASSQEGGSGGYEQYF. Looking up the rest from reference TRBV11-2 and TRBJ2-7 gives the full variable domain: EAGVAQSPRYKIIEKRQSVAFWCNPISGHATLYWYQQILGQGPKLLIQFQNNGVVDDSQLPKDRFSAERLKGVDSTLKIQPAKLEDSAVYLCASSQEGGSGGYEQYFGPGTRLTVT.

The chain carries TRBV7-9 and TRBJ1-5; D may be TRBD1 (5 bases). Trimming pared 5 bases from V and 7 bases from J, leaving 15 bases between. The germline V gene has CDR1 SEHNR and CDR2 FQNEAQ (reference sequence). The CDR3 contains 14 residues. CDR3 coding DNA: TGTGCCAGCAGCCCTAATGGGGGGGGACAGCCCCAGCATTTT. Amino acids: CASSPNGGGQPQHF.

This clone was seen a single time. At one end, the junction sequence differs from germline, possibly due to a read error. The chain links TRBV7-9 to TRBJ1-4; D possibly corresponds to TRBD1 (5 bases). This CDR3 spans 16 amino acids. Germline V lookup: CDR1 SEHNR, CDR2 FQNEAQ (reference sequence). The CDR3, as DNA: TGTTCCAGCAGCTTACACCGACAGACTCTCAATGAAAAACTGTTTTTT. This translates into CSSSLHRQTLNEKLFF.

As for this clone: The same CDR3 can be traced to other DNA sequences in this sample. V gene TRBV19 combines with J gene TRBJ1-2; weak D call: TRBD1 (6 bases). The CDR3 length is 15 residues. Germline V gene data show CDR1 as LNHDA and CDR2 as SQIVND (reference sequence). V was trimmed by 3 bases and J by 4 bases, leaving 15 bases between them. The CDR3 protein is CASSIEGQGTYGYTF. CDR3 coding DNA: TGTGCCAGTAGTATCGAGGGGCAGGGGACCTATGGCTACACCTTC.

The chain has TRBV11-2 and TRBJ2-7; 9 positions agree with TRBD2. Germline CDR1 is SGHAT and CDR2 is FQNNGV. V shed 1 base and J 1 base; nucleotides not matched to a gene: 14. The CDR3 has 19 amino acids. The DNA for the CDR3 is TGTGCCAGCAGCTTAGCCTCCGCGGACTCTAGCGGGGTTTCCTACGAGCAGTACTTC. This sequence encodes CASSLASADSSGVSYEQYF.

In this sample, this clone turned up once. The chain employs TRBV27 and TRBJ2-3, with 14 bases identical to TRBD2. V shed 6 bases and J 7 bases; nucleotides not matched to a gene: 6. CDR3 length equals 15 residues. Germline CDR1 is MNHEY and CDR2 is SMNVEV (reference sequence). Here the CDR3 reads CASSRLAGGWYTQYF. The CDR3 DNA reads TGTGCCAGCAGCAGACTAGCGGGGGGGTGGTATACGCAGTATTTT.

The chain carries TRBV6-6 and TRBJ1-6, with D possibly matching TRBD1 (5 bases). From germline, CDR1 is MNHNY and CDR2 SVGAGI (reference sequence). The CDR3 runs to 15 residues. CDR3 region: CAIDRGDSGNSPLHF. CDR3 nucleotides: TGTGCTATCGACCGGGGGGACTCGGGGAATTCACCCCTCCACTTT.

The CDR3 DNA reads TGTGCCAGTAGTATAGTTGCAGATGGGACAGGAGGCGGCTACACCTTC. This sequence encodes CASSIVADGTGGGYTF. The V call is TRBV19, the J call TRBJ1-2, with 8 bases aligning to TRBD1. The V gene end was trimmed by 1 base and the J gene end by 8 bases; junction bases not matched to a gene: 12. The length of the CDR3 is 16 residues. From germline, CDR1 is LNHDA and CDR2 SQIVND (reference sequence).

This rearrangement joins TRBV27 to TRBJ1-6; D possibly corresponds to TRBD1 (5 bases). The germline V gene encodes CDR1 MNHEY and CDR2 SMNVEV (reference sequence). V was shortened by 8 bases and J by 5 bases, with 7 bases between the two germline ends. The CDR3 loop spans 12 amino acids. CDR3 nucleotides: TGTGCCAGCGGGGCCCATAATTCACCCCTCCACTTT. Amino acid sequence: CASGAHNSPLHF.

This clone has only a few counts. This chain joins TRBV5-1 and TRBJ2-3; TRBD1 aligns across 7 bases. The CDR3 has 15 amino acids. J gave up 4 bases and V 0 bases, and 5 bases lay outside the gene matches. The V gene's germline CDR1 is SGHRS and CDR2 YFSETQ. The CDR3 coding sequence is TGCGCCAGCAGCTTGGTAGACAGGGTGGCAGATACGCAGTATTTT. Encoded protein: CASSLVDRVADTQYF.

The V gene is TRBV7-2, the J gene TRBJ2-1, with TRBD1 as a possible D gene (6 bases). The V end lost 1 base, the J end lost 7 bases, and 14 bases lay between the germline ends. Germline V CDR1 and CDR2: SGHTA, FQGNSA. The CDR3 is made up of 15 amino acids. CDR3 nucleotides: TGTGCCAGCAGCTTAGTACGGGACAAAGGGAATGAGCAGTTCTTC. Amino acids: CASSLVRDKGNEQFF.

The rearrangement uses TRBV5-1 and TRBJ2-1; possibly TRBD1 for D (5 bases). Germline CDR1 reads SGHRS; CDR2 reads YFSETQ. V was cut by 4 bases and J by 11 bases, with 16 bases left in between. This CDR3 contains 13 residues. The CDR3 sequence: CASSQPPLDKQFF. DNA of the CDR3: TGCGCCAGCAGCCAGCCCCCCTTGGACAAGCAGTTCTTC.

The chain links TRBV5-5 to TRBJ2-3; D might be TRBD1 (6 bases). Germline assignment: CDR1 SGHKS and CDR2 YYEKEE (reference sequence). This CDR3 is 15 amino acids long. Trimming stripped 2 bases from V and 2 bases from J, with 12 bases between. Written as DNA, the CDR3 is TGTGCCAGCAGCTTTCGGCAGGGGCCCACAGATACGCAGTATTTT. Translation gives CASSFRQGPTDTQYF.

The chain has TRBV5-6 and TRBJ2-7, with 7 bases aligning to TRBD2. The CDR3 has 16 residues. The V segment lost 4 bases and the J segment 4 bases; nucleotides outside the gene matches: 14. The germline V gene encodes CDR1 SGHDT and CDR2 YYEEEE. DNA for the CDR3: TGTGCCAGCAGCCTGGGGGGTAGCGGGTTAGGGTACGAGCAGTACTTC. It yields the protein CASSLGGSGLGYEQYF.

The chain uses TRBV9 and TRBJ1-1, with 9 bases identical to TRBD1. With 3 bases clipped from V and 5 bases from J, the junction kept 5 bases outside the gene matches. The CDR3 length is 14 residues. Germline CDR1 SGDLS, CDR2 YYNGEE. The CDR3 spells CASSGGQGDTEAFF. CDR3 bases: TGTGCCAGCAGCGGGGGACAGGGTGATACTGAAGCTTTCTTT.

The genes are TRBV7-3 and TRBJ2-1; D not certain. Germline V gene data show CDR1 as SGHTA and CDR2 as FQGTGA. The V gene lost 5 bases and the J gene lost 6 bases, with 8 bases spanning the gap. The CDR3 sequence is 12 residues long. The CDR3 nucleotides read TGTGCCAGCAGCGTACAGAGCAATGAGCAGTTCTTC. The encoded protein is CASSVQSNEQFF.

The genes are TRBV7-9 and TRBJ2-3; D is unclear. The germline V gene encodes CDR1 SEHNR and CDR2 FQNEAQ (reference sequence). V gave up 5 bases and J gave up 0 bases, with 18 bases separating them. CDR3 size: 17 residues. The chain's CDR3 is CASSPADLGYSTDTQYF. The CDR3 DNA follows: TGTGCCAGCAGCCCCGCCGACTTAGGATATAGCACAGATACGCAGTATTTT.

With respect to this clone: A read error may produce the germline difference seen at one junction end. The genes are TRBV7-9 and TRBJ2-7; 9 bases are a match to TRBD2. Germline CDR1 reads SEHNR; CDR2 reads FQNEAQ (reference sequence). The length of the CDR3 is 16 residues. The DNA of the CDR3 is TGTTCCAGCAGCTTTTGGAAAGCGGGGGGAGCCCCCGAGCAGTACTTC. Residues: CSSSFWKAGGAPEQYF.

V usage is TRBV11-2 and J usage is TRBJ2-5; 7 bases fit TRBD1. The DNA matches TRBJ2-7 better at its end, which makes the J call doubtful. Looked up from germline, CDR1 is SGHAT and CDR2 is FQNNGV. CDR3 size: 14 residues. CDR3 in amino acids: CASSLTGTAYEQYF. As DNA, the CDR3 is TGTGCCAGCAGCTTGACAGGGACAGCCTACGAGCAGTACTTC.

This chain connects TRBV30 to TRBJ1-5; 9 bases match TRBD1. Germline CDR1 is GTSNPN and CDR2 is SVGIG (reference sequence). V lost 3 bases and J lost 2; bases outside the gene matches: 5. The CDR3 loop spans 15 amino acids. This chain's CDR3 is CAWRGTGKGNQPQHF. The DNA for the CDR3 is TGTGCCTGGAGGGGGACAGGGAAGGGCAATCAGCCCCAGCATTTT.

The chain is built from TRBV28 and TRBJ2-2, with D maybe TRBD1 (5 bases). Trimming left V 7 bases short and J 7 bases short, with 22 bases between. The CDR3 is 16 amino acids. In germline, CDR1 is MDHEN, CDR2 SYDVKM. CDR3: CASKAPWAGLGGELFF. The CDR3 DNA follows: TGTGCCAGCAAAGCACCTTGGGCAGGGCTCGGCGGGGAGCTGTTTTTT.

The chain carries TRBV28 and TRBJ2-1; TRBD2 matches 7 bases. Trimming took 0 bases from V and 7 from J; bases not matched to a gene: 12. CDR1 and CDR2 (germline): MDHEN, SYDVKM. The CDR3 spans 17 residues. The CDR3 bases are TGTGCCAGCAGTTTATGGGGGGGACTATCTCCTGATAATGAGCAGTTCTTC. Amino acid sequence: CASSLWGGLSPDNEQFF.

This clone showed up just a few times. V and J are TRBV25-1 and TRBJ1-3; D is unresolved. Looked up from germline, CDR1 is MGHDK and CDR2 is SYGVNS. Trimming stripped 3 bases from V and 3 bases from J, with 12 bases between. The CDR3 has 15 amino acids. CDR3 sequence (DNA): TGTGCCAGCAGTGATCCCAATTGGAGTGGAAACACCATATATTTT. This sequence encodes CASSDPNWSGNTIYF.

The chain uses TRBV4-1 and TRBJ2-7; weak D call: TRBD1 (5 bases). Looked up from germline, CDR1 is MGHRA and CDR2 is YSYEKL. V lost 3 bases to trimming and J lost 5 bases, with 11 bases between them. The CDR3 loop spans 13 amino acids. DNA for the CDR3: TGCGCCAGCAGCCACAGGGTGGGGAACGAGCAGTACTTC. This encodes CASSHRVGNEQYF.